These 8 T cell receptor beta chains were all obtained from the same sample, sequenced in a study of OX40 agonist ivuxolimab in advanced cancers. This table comes from immunoSEQ multiplex PCR, and its TCRdb copy is limited to in-frame clones, with some not included. This sample carries roughly 84,000 clones, more than 65% of them seen once, and the ten largest clones take roughly 4.9%. The material was CD4+ or CD8+ T cells sorted from blood, obtained in a trial of the OX40 agonist ivuxolimab. The receptors were sampled from an adult with an advanced solid tumor such as melanoma, head and neck, liver or kidney cancer.

The chain recombines TRBV29-1 with TRBJ2-1, with D maybe TRBD2 (6 bases). Trimming left V 1 base short and J 7 bases short, with 14 bases between. Germline V lookup: CDR1 SQVTM, CDR2 ANQGSEA. The CDR3 length is 14 residues. Here the CDR3 reads CSVEGGVGSNEQFF. The CDR3 nucleotides are TGCAGCGTTGAAGGGGGGGTTGGTAGTAATGAGCAGTTCTTC.

V gene TRBV10-1 combines with J gene TRBJ1-2, with D uncertain. Germline V lookup: CDR1 WNHNN, CDR2 SYGVQD (reference sequence). Trimming cost V 0 bases and J 4 bases, with 9 bases left between them. The CDR3 has 14 amino acids. The CDR3 DNA reads as TGCGCCAGCAGTGAGTCAACAGCCAGCTATGGCTACACCTTC. Translating gives CASSESTASYGYTF.

This chain links TRBV19 with TRBJ1-4, with D unclear. The V and J ends lost 3 bases and 4 bases respectively, with 6 bases between them. CDR1 and CDR2 from the germline V gene are LNHDA and SQIVND (reference sequence). CDR3 length equals 13 residues. The CDR3 protein is CASSIWINEKLFF. CDR3 coding DNA: TGTGCCAGTAGTATTTGGATTAATGAAAAACTGTTTTTT.

This chain uses TRBV4-3 with TRBJ1-1; D might be TRBD1 (6 bases). CDR1 and CDR2 (germline): LGHNA, YSLEER. The CDR3 sequence is 16 residues long. V lost 1 base, J lost 5 bases, and 17 bases lay in between. As DNA, the CDR3 is TGCGCCAGCAGCCAAGGCCAGGCAGGGGCAGGAACTGAAGCTTTCTTT. The encoded protein is CASSQGQAGAGTEAFF.

Only one count was recorded for this clone. This chain uses TRBV6-5 with TRBJ2-1; TRBD1 aligns across 8 bases. This CDR3 is built from 15 residues. The V and J ends lost 2 bases and 6 bases, in that order; junction bases with no gene match: 6. Germline V gene sequence: CDR1 MNHEY, CDR2 SVGAGI. CDR3 loop: CASSYPGQGFNEQFF. The DNA of the CDR3 is TGTGCCAGCAGTTACCCCGGACAGGGTTTCAATGAGCAGTTCTTC.

This rearrangement joins TRBV5-4 to TRBJ1-1, with D possibly matching TRBD1 (5 bases). This CDR3 spans 12 amino acids. CDR1 and CDR2 (germline): SGHNT, YYREEE (reference sequence). Trimming removed 4 bases from V and 2 bases from J, with 6 bases in between. CDR3 sequence reads: CASSTGNTEAFF. DNA of the CDR3: TGTGCCAGCAGCACAGGAAACACTGAAGCTTTCTTT.

The chain carries TRBV6-5 and TRBJ2-5; TRBD1 matches 9 bases. Losses at the gene ends were 7 bases for V and 4 bases for J; bases not matched to a gene: 7. This CDR3 spans 14 amino acids. Germline V gene data show CDR1 as MNHEY and CDR2 as SVGAGI. The CDR3 coding sequence is TGTGCCAGCACCAAGACAGGGGGAAGAGAGACCCAGTACTTC. Translation: CASTKTGGRETQYF.

This clone was detected a few times. The chain combines TRBV10-3 with TRBJ1-1; D perhaps matches TRBD1 (5 bases). V lost 5 bases, J lost 0 bases, and 16 bases lay in between. The CDR3 is made up of 16 amino acids. Germline assignment: CDR1 ENHRY and CDR2 SYGVKD. The CDR3 DNA sequence: TGTGCCATCAGTAACACACCAGGGAACATGAACACTGAAGCTTTCTTT. Protein: CAISNTPGNMNTEAFF.